The clone carrying this TCR beta chain was seen only a few times. Described time point: pre-sensitization, week 0. Documented treatment: therapeutic diphenylcyclopropenone sensitization with weekly scalp DPC. This record belongs to a study of human T cells and chemical hapten exposure. V was clipped by 0 bases and J by 6 bases, with 16 bases between them. Germline V gene data show CDR1 as SGDLS and CDR2 as YYNGEE. The CDR3 runs to 16 residues. Authors' analysis steps: Samples contained a median of 95,638 TCRs, with a range of 23,224 to 690,600. MiXCR was run by TCRdb on the RACE reads, yielding one entry per CDR3 protein. The V and J calls were not made by the authors but by TCRdb's processing. The table records some 400,000 distinct CDR3 sequences, approximately 5% of them present only once.

The sequenced sample was whole blood, obtained in connection with sensitization to the hapten diphenylcyclopropenone (DPC). V and J are TRBV9 and TRBJ1-5, with D unclear. The sequence was obtained from a woman in her fifties or sixties with alopecia areata. Some clones in this sample may be carry-over from other donors' samples. The CDR3 nucleotides are TGTGCCAGCAGCGTAGTCATCCGGTCAGGCCCTCAGCCCCAGCATTTT. Amino acid sequence: CASSVVIRSGPQPQHF.